The sequence of this TCR beta chain was determined in a study of shared clonotypes between healthy human individuals. The length of the CDR3 is 12 residues. V was cut by 6 bases and J by 5 bases, with 13 bases left in between. Germline V gene lookup returns CDR1 SQVTM and CDR2 ANQGSEA. Repertoires were generated with immunoSEQ multiplex PCR, while TCRdb's copy carries only in-frame clones and drops some. The sample contains over a million clones, roughly 95% of which appear only once. The sample taken for sequencing was naive CD4+ T cells sorted from blood. Regarding subset: CD45RA+ positively selected. The rearrangement links TRBV29-1 to TRBJ2-5; possible D gene TRBD1, 6 bases. The origin of this receptor is a man aged 25-45 years in good health. The CDR3 DNA is TGCAGCGTACAACAGGGCGTGGAGACCCAGTACTTC. Translated: CSVQQGVETQYF.